What follows describes a single T cell receptor (beta chain). Antigen: not known. These data are taken from a study of graft-versus-host responses after intestinal transplantation. Produced via immunoSEQ multiplex PCR; TCRdb's table is partial and in-frame only. The sample records tens of thousands of clones, 85% to 95% being singletons. Germline CDR1 MGHDK, CDR2 SYGVNS. This CDR3 spans 16 amino acids. With 3 bases removed from V and 6 bases from J, the gap between germline ends came to 20 bases. The source was unstimulated CD8+ T cells sorted from spleen or lymph node cells, collected before intestinal transplant. This TCR came from a human donor who received an intestinal transplant. V and J are TRBV25-1 and TRBJ2-5; D perhaps matches TRBD2 (6 bases). This CDR3 is CASSDPNGLRGKTQYF. The CDR3 DNA reads TGTGCCAGCAGTGACCCCAACGGACTACGGGGAAAGACCCAGTACTTC.